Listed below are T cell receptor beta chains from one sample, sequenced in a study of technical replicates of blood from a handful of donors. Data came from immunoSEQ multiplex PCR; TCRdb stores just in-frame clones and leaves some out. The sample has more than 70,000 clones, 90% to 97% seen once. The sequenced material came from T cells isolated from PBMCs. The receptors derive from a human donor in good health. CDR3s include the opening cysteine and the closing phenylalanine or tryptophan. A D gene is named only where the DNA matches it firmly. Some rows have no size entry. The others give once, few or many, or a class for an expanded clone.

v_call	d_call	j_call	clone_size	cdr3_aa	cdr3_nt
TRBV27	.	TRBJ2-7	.	CASSLGANYEQYF	TGTGCCAGCAGTCTAGGAGCAAACTACGAGCAGTACTTC
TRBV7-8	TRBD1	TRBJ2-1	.	CASSATGAQYNEQFF	TGTGCCAGCAGCGCTACAGGGGCACAATACAATGAGCAGTTCTTC
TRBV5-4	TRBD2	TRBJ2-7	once	CASSLLTSGVYYEQYF	TGTGCCAGCAGCCTCCTGACTAGCGGGGTGTACTACGAGCAGTACTTC
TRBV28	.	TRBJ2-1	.	CASRPGLGPGEEQFF	TGTGCCAGCAGGCCGGGACTCGGGCCCGGGGAGGAGCAGTTCTTC
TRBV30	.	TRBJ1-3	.	CAWIIAGTSGNTIYF	TGTGCCTGGATAATCGCGGGGACCTCTGGAAACACCATATATTTT
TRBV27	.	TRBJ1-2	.	CASRETGEENYGYTF	TGTGCCAGCAGGGAGACCGGAGAAGAGAACTATGGCTACACCTTC
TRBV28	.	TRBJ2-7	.	CASSLPQAPYEQYF	TGTGCCAGCAGTTTGCCCCAGGCTCCCTACGAGCAGTACTTC
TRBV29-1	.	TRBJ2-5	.	CSVGLGETQYF	TGCAGCGTGGGACTGGGAGAGACCCAGTACTTC
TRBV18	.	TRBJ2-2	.	CASSPPGHRNTGELFF	TGTGCCAGCTCACCTCCGGGACACAGGAACACCGGGGAGCTGTTTTTT
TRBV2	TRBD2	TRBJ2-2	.	CASSPFRSSTSGRSGELFF	TGTGCCAGCAGTCCCTTCCGCTCCAGTACTAGCGGGAGATCCGGGGAGCTGTTTTTT
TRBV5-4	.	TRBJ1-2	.	CASSLVLQGYTF	TGTGCCAGCAGCTTGGTGTTACAGGGCTACACCTTC
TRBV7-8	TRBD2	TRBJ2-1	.	CASTVAGGNLYNEQFF	TGTGCCAGCACCGTGGCGGGAGGGAACCTATACAATGAGCAGTTCTTC
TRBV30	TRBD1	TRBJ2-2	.	CAWDDRDLTGELFF	TGTGCCTGGGACGACAGGGACCTCACCGGGGAGCTGTTTTTT
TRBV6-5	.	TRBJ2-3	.	CASSYVGTRGDTQYF	TGTGCCAGCAGTTACGTTGGTACAAGGGGGGATACGCAGTATTTT
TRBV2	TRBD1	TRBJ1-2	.	CASSEGQTHYGYTF	TGTGCCAGCAGTGAGGGACAGACCCACTATGGCTACACCTTC
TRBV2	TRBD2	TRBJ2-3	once	CASSDGGGAGDTQYF	TGTGCCAGCAGTGATGGCGGGGGGGCCGGAGATACGCAGTATTTT